This T cell receptor (beta chain) was sequenced during a study of T cell changes during pregnancy in multiple sclerosis. Sequenced by immunoSEQ multiplex PCR; TCRdb stores in-frame clones only, minus some. The data hold tens of thousands of clones, with around 93% observed a single time. This CDR3 is 14 amino acids long. The V end was cut by 3 bases, the J end by 2 bases, with 12 bases between. Germline V gene lookup returns CDR1 SGHKS and CDR2 YYEKEE (reference sequence). This chain uses TRBV5-5 with TRBJ2-7; maybe TRBD2 (5 bases). This sequence was found in a female donor with multiple sclerosis, enrolled in a pregnancy study. This specimen consisted of peripheral blood, obtained in the second trimester of pregnancy. In nucleotides, the CDR3 is TGTGCCAGCAGCTACCCAACCGGGGCCTACGAGCAGTACTTC. It encodes CASSYPTGAYEQYF.